This paragraph reports one TCR beta chain. Antigen unknown. Via MiXCR, TCRdb re-called the reads, giving one row per CDR3 protein. The sample shows 500,000 or so distinct CDR3 sequences, approximately 16% of them seen only once. The CDR3 consists of 16 residues. The germline V gene encodes CDR1 ENHRY and CDR2 SYGVKD. The V gene lost 0 bases and the J gene lost 5 bases, with 14 bases spanning the gap. The record originates from a study of T cell repertoires in cytomegalovirus infection. At the level of the study: TCR beta signatures that were public indicated CMV infection and matching HLA type.

General study findings and limits: Pooled public TCR beta family frequency picked out CMV carriers with the relevant HLA. HLA-C-restricted TCR beta clonotypes specific for CMV led the ex vivo response.

This receptor was obtained from a human donor in good health (CMV status not recorded). Some clones in this sample may be carry-over from other donors' samples. V usage is TRBV10-3 and J usage is TRBJ1-5; no firm D call. Sequenced: CD8+ T cells from PBMCs. This CDR3 is CAISESVGGRDQPQHF. The CDR3 nucleotides are TGTGCCATCAGTGAGTCAGTGGGAGGGAGAGATCAGCCCCAGCATTTT.